This T cell receptor beta chain was found in a study of blood T cell repertoires in COVID-19. V shed 8 bases and J shed 7 bases, with 14 bases lying between them. The CDR3 runs 12 residues. Libraries were prepared by immunoSEQ multiplex PCR; TCRdb keeps only in-frame clonotypes and omits some of them. The sample comprises roughly 290,000 clones, more than 75% of which are singletons, and around 2.1% rests with the top ten. This sequence was found in a woman aged 25 to 39 who had recovered from COVID-19. The material sequenced was peripheral blood. The chain couples TRBV12-3 or TRBV12-4 to TRBJ1-1; D is undetermined. CDR3 coding DNA: TGTGCCAGCTTCTTAAGCGGTATTGAAGCTTTCTTT. It translates to CASFLSGIEAFF.